One sample yielded the 20 T cell receptor beta chains listed below, sequenced in a study of tumor and adjacent non-tumor tissue in lung cancer. No cell sorting was done before RNA was extracted from the tissue. A modified ARM-PCR protocol with three rounds of nested PCR amplified TCRbeta. MiXCR, run by TCRdb on the multiplex PCR reads, gives a single entry per CDR3 protein. The sample contains some 100,000 distinct CDR3 sequences, more than 60% of which appear only once. The sequenced sample was lung tumor tissue. Receptors were obtained from a woman aged 60-75 years with non-small cell lung cancer.

This clonotype was observed a handful of times. This chain links TRBV20-1 with TRBJ2-1; 8 bases align to TRBD2. CDR3 length: 16 amino acids. CDR1 is DFQATT, CDR2 SNEGSKA, per germline (reference sequence). Losses at the gene ends were 0 bases for V and 2 bases for J; bases not matched to a gene: 6. This CDR3 is CSARDISGGAYNEQFF. CDR3 coding DNA: TGCAGTGCTAGAGATATCTCCGGGGGGGCCTACAATGAGCAGTTCTTC.

V gene TRBV11-3 combines with J gene TRBJ2-1, with 9 bases aligning to TRBD2. This CDR3 contains 17 residues. Germline V gene lookup returns CDR1 SGHNT and CDR2 YENEEA. This CDR3 is CPISLVLTSGSHNEQFF. The CDR3 region has the DNA TGTCCCATCAGCTTAGTGTTGACTAGCGGAAGCCACAATGAGCAGTTCTTC.

In the case of this clonotype: Just one base apart from a much larger clone, this may be a read error. The V and J genes are TRBV5-6 and TRBJ2-1; 8 bases map to TRBD2. Germline CDR1 reads SGHDT; CDR2 reads YYEEEE. V was pared by 7 bases and J by 3 bases, with 12 bases of the junction left unmatched. The CDR3 runs to 16 residues. CDR3 nucleotides: TGTGCCAGCGGCGAGGAGCGGGGGACTAACTACAATGAGCAGTTCTTC. This sequence encodes CASGEERGTNYNEQFF.

As regards this clonotype: One end of the junction fails to match germline, which may point to a read error. CDR3 DNA sequence: TGTGCCTGCAGCTATTCTAGCAATGAGCAGTTCTTC. Encoded protein: CACSYSSNEQFF. The genes are TRBV7-3 and TRBJ2-1; D gene uncertain. Germline V lookup: CDR1 SGHTA, CDR2 FQGTGA. This CDR3 has 12 amino acids.

The table lists this clonotype with many counts. This sequence joins TRBV20-1 and TRBJ2-7; TRBD1 might be the D (5 bases). This CDR3 is 13 amino acids long. The germline V gene has CDR1 DFQATT and CDR2 SNEGSKA (reference sequence). With 1 base removed from V and 5 bases from J, the gap between germline ends came to 12 bases. CDR3 protein: CSARGAGRNEQYF. For the CDR3, the DNA is TGCAGTGCTAGAGGGGCAGGGCGCAACGAGCAGTACTTC.

This clonotype was detected a few times. The chain recombines TRBV14 with TRBJ1-3; D not resolved. The CDR3 covers 12 residues. Germline V gene sequence: CDR1 SGHDN, CDR2 FVKESK. The V and J ends lost 7 bases and 3 bases respectively, with 7 bases between them. The CDR3, as DNA: TGTGCCAGCAAGAAGTATGGAAACACCATATATTTT. As protein: CASKKYGNTIYF.

With respect to this clonotype: This CDR3 fails to terminate in the conserved phenylalanine or tryptophan, so it likely reflects a read error. The DNA is left out, because the CDR3 cannot be placed on it with certainty; the CDR3 is given as TCRdb lists it. This chain links TRBV11-2 with TRBJ2-7; no check of the table's D call, TRBD2, against the DNA was made. Both ends counted, the CDR3 spans 15 residues. Germline-derived CDR1 and CDR2 are SGHAT and FQNNGV. The CDR3: CASSYGISGSYERYL.

A word on this clonotype: It may be a read error: a sequence one base away is much more abundant. CDR3 DNA: TGTGCCAGCTGTTGCCCACTAGCGGGAGACAACGGGGAGCTGTTTTTT. This sequence encodes CASCCPLAGDNGELFF. V is TRBV6-2 or TRBV6-3 and J is TRBJ2-2, with TRBD2 identical over 11 bases. The V gene end was trimmed by 8 bases and the J gene end by 7 bases; junction bases not matched to a gene: 12. Germline V gene lookup returns CDR1 MNHEY and CDR2 SVGEGT. CDR3 length equals 16 residues.

CDR3 residues: CASSQTQTSNQPQHF. CDR3 DNA: TGTGCCAGCAGCCAAACACAGACTAGCAATCAGCCCCAGCATTTT. V usage is TRBV28 and J usage is TRBJ1-5; D uncertain. Germline V lookup: CDR1 MDHEN, CDR2 SYDVKM. V lost 6 bases and J 0 bases, leaving 12 bases between the germline ends. The CDR3 is made up of 15 amino acids.

Regarding this clonotype: No conserved phenylalanine or tryptophan is present at the end of the CDR3, so a read error is the likely explanation. This rearrangement joins TRBV6-2 or TRBV6-3 to TRBJ1-2, with 7 bases fitting TRBD1. CDR3 length equals 17 residues. Germline V gene lookup returns CDR1 MNHEY and CDR2 SVGEGT. The CDR3 is CASSFPILQQGLYGYTL. For the CDR3, the DNA is TGTGCCAGCAGCTTCCCAATATTGCAACAGGGGTTGTATGGTTACACCCTC.

The CDR3 here is CASSSQPRTGLTPLHF. In nucleotides, the CDR3 is TGTGCCAGCAGCTCACAGCCCCGGACAGGGTTAACACCCCTCCACTTT. The rearrangement joins TRBV7-2 to TRBJ1-6; 8 nucleotides line up with TRBD1. Trimming took 4 bases from V and 11 from J; bases not matched to a gene: 13. This CDR3 comprises 16 residues. Germline V gene data show CDR1 as SGHTA and CDR2 as FQGNSA.

A note on this clonotype: This may come from a read error, since a much larger clone is one base off. The chain recombines TRBV5-5 with TRBJ2-1; D might be TRBD1 or TRBD2, each matching 5 bases. CDR3 length: 16 residues. V was shortened by 6 bases and J by 4 bases, with 20 bases between the two germline ends. Looked up from germline, CDR1 is SGHKS and CDR2 is YYEKEE (reference sequence). CDR3 amino acids: CASNWAPGRQYNEQFF. CDR3 sequence (DNA): TGTGCCAGCAACTGGGCGCCGGGGCGACAGTACAATGAGCAGTTCTTC.

As for this clonotype: A much larger clone is a single base away; this may be a read error. This chain connects TRBV28 to TRBJ1-1; maybe TRBD1 (5 bases). The germline V gene has CDR1 MDHEN and CDR2 SYDVKM. This CDR3 has 14 amino acids. Trimming removed 5 bases at V and 2 bases at J, with 12 bases between. The CDR3 is CASSVGANNTEAFF. The CDR3, as DNA: TGTGCCAGCAGTGTAGGGGCGAATAACACTGAAGCTTTCTTT.

On this clonotype itself: The junction shows a germline mismatch at one end, possibly a read error. V usage is TRBV5-4 and J usage is TRBJ2-7; perhaps D is TRBD1 or TRBD2 (6 bases each). CDR1 is SGHNT and CDR2 is YYREEE in the germline V gene (reference sequence). CDR3 size: 17 residues. In DNA form, the CDR3 reads TGTGCCAGCAGCTTGTCGGGGGCAGGCTTCTCTTCCTACAAGCAGTACTTC. It specifies CASSLSGAGFSSYKQYF. Filled out from reference TRBV5-4 and TRBJ2-7, the complete variable domain reads ETGVTQSPTHLIKTRGQQVTLRCSSQSGHNTVSWYQQALGQGPQFIFQYYREEENGRGNFPPRFSGLQFPNYSSELNVNALELDDSALYLCASSLSGAGFSSYKQYFGPGTRLTVT.

This clonotype has more than one count but fewer than ten. A single base separates this from a much larger clone, so it may be a read error. This chain joins TRBV20-1 and TRBJ1-2; 10 positions match TRBD1. Per the germline V gene, CDR1 is DFQATT and CDR2 is SNEGSKA (reference sequence). CDR3 length: 13 residues. The CDR3 coding sequence is TGCAATGCTCATCCGGGACAGGGGATTGGCTACACCTTC. Its translation is CNAHPGQGIGYTF.

CDR3 nucleotide sequence: TGTGCCAGCAGCTTAGGGGGTCGCCAGAGCTCCTATAATTCACCCCTCCACTTT. It is translated as CASSLGGRQSSYNSPLHF. The chain has TRBV7-2 and TRBJ1-6; D call uncertain. Looked up from germline, CDR1 is SGHTA and CDR2 is FQGNSA. This CDR3 spans 18 amino acids. V lost 1 base, J lost 0 bases, and 13 bases lay in between.

Only one count was recorded for this clonotype. The CDR3 loop reads CANRQDYDVRVDEQYF. The CDR3 nucleotides are TGCGCCAACCGCCAAGATTATGATGTCAGGGTCGACGAGCAGTACTTC. V gene TRBV4-3 combines with J gene TRBJ2-7; D possibly corresponds to TRBD1 (5 bases). V lost 10 bases to trimming and J lost 5 bases, with 27 bases between them. CDR1 is LGHNA and CDR2 is YSLEER in the germline V gene. This CDR3 spans 16 amino acids.

On this clonotype itself: Just one base apart from a much larger clone, this may be a read error. V is TRBV5-4 and J is TRBJ2-1; TRBD2 aligns across 8 bases. The germline V gene has CDR1 SGHNT and CDR2 YYREEE (reference sequence). The CDR3 totals 17 residues. Written as DNA, the CDR3 is TGTACCAGCAGCCCCGGGGTAGCGGGAAGCTCCTACAATGAGCAGTTCTTC. Translation: CTSSPGVAGSSYNEQFF.

This clonotype was detected only once. Its ends do not fully match the called genes, so a read error is possible. The chain couples TRBV28 to TRBJ2-2; D tentatively fits TRBD1 or TRBD2 (5 bases each). Germline V gene data show CDR1 as MDHEN and CDR2 as SYDVKM. CDR3 length: 13 amino acids. For the CDR3, the DNA is TGTGCCAGCAGTTTACAGGGCACCGGGGAGCTGTTGTTT. This sequence encodes CASSLQGTGELLF.

As to this clonotype: Given a much more abundant clone one base away, this may be a read error. The chain links TRBV20-1 to TRBJ2-2; the D gene is possibly TRBD2 (5 bases). This CDR3 spans 14 amino acids. The germline V gene has CDR1 DFQATT and CDR2 SNEGSKA (reference sequence). Deletions cut 5 bases from V and 4 bases from J, with 14 bases between. CDR3 in amino acids: CSAWGEGSTGELFF. CDR3 nucleotide sequence: TGCAGTGCTTGGGGAGAAGGGAGCACCGGGGAGCTGTTTTTT.